The 14 T cell receptor beta chains below come from one sample, sequenced in a study of early T cells in non-severe SARS-CoV-2 infection. One entry per CDR3 protein results from TCRdb running MiXCR on the 5' RACE reads. The sample includes tens of thousands of distinct CDR3 sequences, 5% seen only once; the top ten take approximately 7%. Sample: whole blood, taken at baseline. The source of these receptors is an adult who was a healthcare worker with PCR-confirmed SARS-CoV-2 infection or an uninfected control (not recorded which).

Many counts were recorded for this clonotype. The chain employs TRBV20-1 and TRBJ2-3; D not certain. V dropped 1 base and J dropped 6 bases, with 5 bases sitting between them. This CDR3 comprises 11 residues. Germline lookup yields CDR1 DFQATT and CDR2 SNEGSKA (reference sequence). This chain's CDR3 is CSARGFDTQYF. For the CDR3, the DNA is TGCAGTGCTAGAGGGTTTGATACGCAGTATTTT.

This clonotype was seen many times. The V call is TRBV12-3 or TRBV12-4, the J call TRBJ2-7; 15 positions match TRBD2. The CDR3 length is 15 residues. V shed 4 bases, J shed 7 bases, and the junction held 5 bases outside the gene matches. The DNA of the CDR3 is TGTGCCAGCAGTTCCGGACTAGCGGGAGGGCAGGAGCAGTACTTC. Its translation: CASSSGLAGGQEQYF.

The gene calls are TRBV28 and TRBJ1-5; D may be TRBD1 (6 bases). V lost 7 bases and J 0 bases, leaving 28 bases between the germline ends. CDR3 length equals 20 residues. CDR1 is MDHEN, CDR2 SYDVKM, per germline. CDR3 coding DNA: TGTGCCAGCACCCCCGATAAAAGAAAGAACAGGGCGTATAGCAATCAGCCCCAGCATTTT. Translating gives CASTPDKRKNRAYSNQPQHF.

This clonotype was counted ten times or more. This chain joins TRBV9 and TRBJ2-1; D perhaps matches TRBD1 (5 bases). The CDR3 is 16 residues long. Germline CDR1 reads SGDLS; CDR2 reads YYNGEE. V dropped 4 bases and J dropped 0 bases, with 14 bases sitting between them. As DNA, the CDR3 is TGTGCCAGCAGCAAGGACCAACAGGTCTCCTACAATGAGCAGTTCTTC. Residues: CASSKDQQVSYNEQFF. Together with reference TRBV9 and TRBJ2-1, the CDR3 gives the full variable domain: DSGVTQTPKHLITATGQRVTLRCSPRSGDLSVYWYQQSLDQGLQFLIQYYNGEERAKGNILERFSAQQFPDLHSELNLSSLELGDSALYFCASSKDQQVSYNEQFFGPGTRLTVL.

The chain has TRBV18 and TRBJ2-2; maybe TRBD1 (5 bases). The CDR3 contains 15 residues. Germline CDR1 KGHSH, CDR2 LQKENI. The V end lost 3 bases, the J end lost 7 bases, and 15 bases lay between the germline ends. CDR3 residues: CASSPVREVSGELFF. The DNA of the CDR3 is TGTGCCAGCTCACCGGTCAGGGAAGTGAGCGGGGAGCTGTTTTTT.

This clonotype was seen a handful of times. As DNA, the CDR3 is TGTGCCAGCAGCTCCATTCTAGGAGGGGGCGAAGAGACCCAGTACTTC. Its protein product is CASSSILGGGEETQYF. The chain carries TRBV5-6 and TRBJ2-5; tentative D call: TRBD1 (7 bases). The CDR3 spans 16 residues. V lost 3 bases, J lost 3 bases, and 18 bases lay in between. Germline V gene sequence: CDR1 SGHDT, CDR2 YYEEEE.

In its sample, this clonotype was seen many times. The chain uses TRBV15 and TRBJ2-1; 7 bases agree with TRBD1. Per germline, CDR1 LNHNV and CDR2 YYDKDF (reference sequence). The CDR3 consists of 14 residues. V gave up 2 bases and J gave up 4 bases; unmatched junction bases: 2. CDR3 nucleotides: TGTGCCACCAGCAGACGGACAGGTTACAATGAGCAGTTCTTC. Its translation is CATSRRTGYNEQFF.

V and J are TRBV2 and TRBJ2-7; no clear D gene. Trimming removed 4 bases from V and 3 bases from J, with 10 bases in between. CDR1 is SNHLY, CDR2 FYNNEI, per germline. CDR3 length: 13 residues. CDR3 coding DNA: TGTGCCAGCAGTGCACACGAATACTACGAGCAGTACTTC. It encodes CASSAHEYYEQYF.

This clonotype has just a few counts. The V gene is TRBV20-1, the J gene TRBJ1-1; D possibly corresponds to TRBD1 (5 bases). This CDR3 has 13 residues. V gave up 3 bases and J gave up 3 bases, with 11 bases separating them. Germline loops: CDR1 DFQATT, CDR2 SNEGSKA (reference sequence). In DNA, the CDR3 is TGCAGTGCTAGGCGGGTCAGGGACACTGAAGCTTTCTTT. Translating it yields CSARRVRDTEAFF.

This clonotype was seen a few times. A much larger clone differs from this one at a single base, so this may be a read error. The chain has TRBV6-6 and TRBJ2-1, with D possibly being TRBD1 (5 bases). Deletions cut 9 bases from V and 0 bases from J, with 15 bases between. Germline loops: CDR1 MNHNY, CDR2 SVGAGI (reference sequence). The CDR3 consists of 15 residues. The CDR3 nucleotides are TGTGCCAGTAGGCTGGGGCAGGGCTCCTACAATGAGCAGTTCTTC. Its translation: CASRLGQGSYNEQFF.

This clonotype was recorded many times. The J gene is TRBJ2-7, the V gene TRBV6-1; no clear D gene. CDR1 is MNHNS and CDR2 is SASEGT in the germline V gene. The germline V and J ends were trimmed by 6 bases and 6 bases, with 6 bases remaining between them. The CDR3 extends over 10 amino acids. CDR3 DNA sequence: TGTGCCAGCAGCTGGGTCGAGCAGTACTTC. It codes for CASSWVEQYF.

A few counts support this clonotype. The chain is built from TRBV20-1 and TRBJ2-1; weak D call: TRBD2 (5 bases). This CDR3 has 15 residues. Deletions cut 3 bases from V and 0 bases from J, with 12 bases between. Germline loops: CDR1 DFQATT, CDR2 SNEGSKA (reference sequence). CDR3 sequence reads: CSARASRRSYNEQFF. The CDR3 nucleotides are TGCAGTGCTAGGGCTAGCCGACGCTCCTACAATGAGCAGTTCTTC.

This clonotype was observed a few times. J is TRBJ2-6 and V is TRBV15; D possibly corresponds to TRBD2 (5 bases). CDR3 length: 17 residues. The germline CDR1 and CDR2 sequences are LNHNV and YYDKDF (reference sequence). V lost 0 bases to trimming and J lost 3 bases, with 12 bases between them. DNA for the CDR3: TGTGCCACCAGCAGAGACCCAGCAGGACTTGGGGCCAACGTCCTGACTTTC. Translation: CATSRDPAGLGANVLTF.

This chain connects TRBV7-9 to TRBJ2-1; 10 nucleotides line up with TRBD2. This CDR3 spans 16 amino acids. Germline loops: CDR1 SEHNR, CDR2 FQNEAQ (reference sequence). The trim removed 3 bases at V and 5 bases at J, leaving 7 bases unmatched. CDR3 amino acids: CASSLLASGGHNEQFF. CDR3 sequence (DNA): TGTGCCAGCAGCTTGCTCGCTAGCGGGGGCCACAATGAGCAGTTCTTC.